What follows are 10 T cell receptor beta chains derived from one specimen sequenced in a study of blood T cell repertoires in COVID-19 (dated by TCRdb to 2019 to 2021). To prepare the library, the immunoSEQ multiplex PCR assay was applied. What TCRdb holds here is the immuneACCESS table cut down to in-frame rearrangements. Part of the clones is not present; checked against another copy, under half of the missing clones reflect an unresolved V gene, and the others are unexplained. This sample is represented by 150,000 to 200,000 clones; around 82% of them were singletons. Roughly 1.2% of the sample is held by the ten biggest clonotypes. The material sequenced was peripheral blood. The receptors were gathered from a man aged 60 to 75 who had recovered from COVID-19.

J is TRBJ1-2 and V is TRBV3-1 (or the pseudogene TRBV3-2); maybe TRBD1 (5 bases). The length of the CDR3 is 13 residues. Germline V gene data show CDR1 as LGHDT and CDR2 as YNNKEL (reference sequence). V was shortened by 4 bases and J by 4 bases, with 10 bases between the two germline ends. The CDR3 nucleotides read TGTGCCAGCAGCCCATCAGGGTCCTATGGCTACACCTTC. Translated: CASSPSGSYGYTF.

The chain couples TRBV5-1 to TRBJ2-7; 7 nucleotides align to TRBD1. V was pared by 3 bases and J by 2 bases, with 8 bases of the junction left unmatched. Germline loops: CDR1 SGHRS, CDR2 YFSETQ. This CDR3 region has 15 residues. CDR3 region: CASSYGHQGAYEQYF. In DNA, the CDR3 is TGCGCCAGCAGCTATGGCCATCAGGGGGCCTACGAGCAGTACTTC.

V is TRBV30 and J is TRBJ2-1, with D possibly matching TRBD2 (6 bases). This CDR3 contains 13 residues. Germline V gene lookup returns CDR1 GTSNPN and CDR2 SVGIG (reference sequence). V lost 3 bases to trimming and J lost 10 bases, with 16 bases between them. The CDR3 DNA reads TGTGCCTGGAGCGTTAAGACTAGTTTGGAGCAGTTCTTC. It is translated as CAWSVKTSLEQFF.

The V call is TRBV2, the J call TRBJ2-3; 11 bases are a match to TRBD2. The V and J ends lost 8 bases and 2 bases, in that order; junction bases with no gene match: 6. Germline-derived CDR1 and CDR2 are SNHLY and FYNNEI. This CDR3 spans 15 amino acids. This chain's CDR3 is CASGISGGVTDTQYF. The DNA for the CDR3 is TGTGCCAGCGGGATTAGCGGGGGGGTCACAGATACGCAGTATTTT.

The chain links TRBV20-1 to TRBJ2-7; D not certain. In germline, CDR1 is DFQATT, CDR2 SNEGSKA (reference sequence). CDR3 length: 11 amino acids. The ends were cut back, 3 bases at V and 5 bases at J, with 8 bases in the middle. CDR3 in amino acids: CSASSQDEQYF. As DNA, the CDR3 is TGCAGTGCTAGCAGCCAGGACGAGCAGTACTTC.

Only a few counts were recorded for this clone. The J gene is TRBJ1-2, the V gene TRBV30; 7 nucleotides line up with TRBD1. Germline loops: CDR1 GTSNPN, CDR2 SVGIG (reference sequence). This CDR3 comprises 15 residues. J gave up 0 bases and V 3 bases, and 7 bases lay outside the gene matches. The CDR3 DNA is TGTGCCTGGAGGACCGGGACAGTCACTAACTATGGCTACACCTTC. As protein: CAWRTGTVTNYGYTF. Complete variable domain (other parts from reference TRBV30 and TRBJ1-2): SQTIHQWPATLVQPVGSPLSLECTVEGTSNPNLYWYRQAAGRGLQLLFYSVGIGQISSEVPQNLSASRPQDRQFILSSKKLLLSDSGFYLCAWRTGTVTNYGYTFGSGTRLTVV.

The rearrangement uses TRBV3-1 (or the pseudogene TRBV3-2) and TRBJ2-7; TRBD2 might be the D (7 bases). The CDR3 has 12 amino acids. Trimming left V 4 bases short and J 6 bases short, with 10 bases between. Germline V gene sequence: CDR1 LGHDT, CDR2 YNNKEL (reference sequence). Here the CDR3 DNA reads TGTGCCAGCAGCCCACGGGGGGCCGAGCAGTACTTC. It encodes CASSPRGAEQYF.

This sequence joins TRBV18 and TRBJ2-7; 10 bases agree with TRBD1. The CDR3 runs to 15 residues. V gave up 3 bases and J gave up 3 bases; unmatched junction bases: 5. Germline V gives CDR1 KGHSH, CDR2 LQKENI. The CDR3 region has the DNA TGTGCCAGCTCACCGGGACAGGGGATAAGCTACGAGCAGTACTTC. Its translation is CASSPGQGISYEQYF.

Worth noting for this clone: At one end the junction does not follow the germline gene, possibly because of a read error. This chain's CDR3 is CASSPNLAGGANF. CDR3 nucleotides: TGTGCCAGCAGCCCTAATCTAGCGGGGGGTGCGAATTTT. The chain carries TRBV14 and TRBJ2-3, with 11 bases aligning to TRBD2. The CDR3 has 13 residues. CDR1 is SGHDN, CDR2 FVKESK, per germline.

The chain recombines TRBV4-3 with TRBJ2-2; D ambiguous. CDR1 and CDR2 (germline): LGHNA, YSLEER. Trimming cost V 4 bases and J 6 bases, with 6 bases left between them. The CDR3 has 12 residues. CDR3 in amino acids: CASSPTAGELFF. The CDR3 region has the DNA TGCGCCAGCAGCCCAACGGCCGGGGAGCTGTTTTTT.